These 3 T cell receptor beta chains were sequenced from one sample in a study of blood T cells in healthy people across ages. Alongside a J-beta primer mix, a sample-barcoded 5' primer served in a second PCR lasting roughly 6 to 12 cycles. Using its own MiXCR run on the 5' RACE reads, TCRdb lists one record per CDR3 protein. The top ten hold roughly 9% of the sample, which has hundreds of thousands of distinct CDR3 sequences, approximately 25% seen once. The sample was also reused in another study, on T cells of mothers and their children.

Sequenced sample: blood. Receptors originate from a boy between 5 and 17 years old in good health.

V gene TRBV20-1 combines with J gene TRBJ2-3, with D possibly matching TRBD1 (7 bases). The ends were cut back, 3 bases at V and 0 bases at J, with 13 bases in the middle. Looked up from germline, CDR1 is DFQATT and CDR2 is SNEGSKA (reference sequence). CDR3 length equals 15 residues. The CDR3 is CSASQTGRSTDTQYF. For the CDR3, the DNA is TGCAGTGCTAGTCAGACAGGGAGGAGCACAGATACGCAGTATTTT.

Many counts were recorded for this clonotype. This chain uses TRBV27 with TRBJ2-7, with D possibly matching TRBD1 (6 bases). The CDR3 runs 13 residues. Trimming took off 0 bases at V and 3 bases at J, with 6 bases between the two ends. Germline V gene sequence: CDR1 MNHEY, CDR2 SMNVEV (reference sequence). CDR3 in DNA: TGTGCCAGCAGTTTATCGGACAGCTACGAGCAGTACTTC. Its translation: CASSLSDSYEQYF.

A few counts support this clonotype. The V and J genes are TRBV20-1 and TRBJ2-7; TRBD2 matches 7 bases. There are 13 residues in the CDR3. With V trimmed by 1 base and J by 5 bases, 5 bases remained unmatched. The V gene's germline CDR1 is DFQATT and CDR2 SNEGSKA (reference sequence). The CDR3: CSARGLAVHEQYF. CDR3 bases: TGCAGTGCTAGAGGGCTAGCGGTCCACGAGCAGTACTTC.